The T cell receptor beta chain described here comes from a study of control samples from healthy donors and cancer patients. The data were produced by immunoSEQ multiplex PCR, yet TCRdb's version contains in-frame clones alone and is incomplete. The data contain over 25,000 clones, 87% of them singletons. V trimming: 5 bases; J trimming: 5 bases; junction bases outside the gene matches: 8. The CDR3 spans 17 residues. CDR1 and CDR2 (germline): LGHDT, YNNKEL (reference sequence). V and J are TRBV3-1 (or the pseudogene TRBV3-2) and TRBJ2-1, with TRBD2 matching 14 bases. Sequencing was done on a sample of PBMCs. The clonotype was recovered from a middle-aged woman with lung cancer. The CDR3 reads CASSRATSGGADNEQFF. Written as DNA, the CDR3 is TGTGCCAGCAGCAGAGCGACTAGCGGGGGGGCGGACAATGAGCAGTTCTTC.